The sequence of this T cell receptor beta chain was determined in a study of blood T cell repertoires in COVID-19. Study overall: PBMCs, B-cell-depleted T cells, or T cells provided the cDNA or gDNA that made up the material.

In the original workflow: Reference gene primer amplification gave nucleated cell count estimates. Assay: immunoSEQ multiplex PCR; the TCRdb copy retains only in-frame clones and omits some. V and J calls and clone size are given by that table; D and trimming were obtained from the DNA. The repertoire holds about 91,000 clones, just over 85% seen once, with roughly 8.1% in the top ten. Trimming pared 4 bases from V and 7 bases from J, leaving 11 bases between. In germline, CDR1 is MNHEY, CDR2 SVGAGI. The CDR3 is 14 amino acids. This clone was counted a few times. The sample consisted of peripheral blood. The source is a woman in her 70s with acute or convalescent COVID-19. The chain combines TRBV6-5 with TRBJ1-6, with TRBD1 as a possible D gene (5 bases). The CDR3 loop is CASSLTALNSPLHF. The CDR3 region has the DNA TGTGCCAGCAGTTTGACAGCCCTCAATTCACCCCTCCACTTT.